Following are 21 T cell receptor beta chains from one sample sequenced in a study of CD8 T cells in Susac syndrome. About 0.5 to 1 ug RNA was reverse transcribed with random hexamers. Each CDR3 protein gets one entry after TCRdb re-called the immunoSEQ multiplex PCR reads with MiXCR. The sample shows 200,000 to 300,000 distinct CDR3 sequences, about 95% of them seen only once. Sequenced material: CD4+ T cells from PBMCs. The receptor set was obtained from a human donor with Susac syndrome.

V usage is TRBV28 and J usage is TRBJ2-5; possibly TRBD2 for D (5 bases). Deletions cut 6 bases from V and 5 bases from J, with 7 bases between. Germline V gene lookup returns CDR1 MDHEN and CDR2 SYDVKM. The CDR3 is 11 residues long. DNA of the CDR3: TGTGCCAGCAGGAGGAGGGAGACCCAGTACTTC. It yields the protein CASRRRETQYF.

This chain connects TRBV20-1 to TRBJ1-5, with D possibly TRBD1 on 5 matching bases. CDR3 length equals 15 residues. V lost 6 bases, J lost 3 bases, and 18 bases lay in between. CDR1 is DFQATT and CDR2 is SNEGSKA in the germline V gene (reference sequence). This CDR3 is CSATRQYLDNQPQHF. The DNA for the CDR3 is TGCAGTGCAACCCGACAGTACCTCGACAATCAGCCCCAGCATTTT.

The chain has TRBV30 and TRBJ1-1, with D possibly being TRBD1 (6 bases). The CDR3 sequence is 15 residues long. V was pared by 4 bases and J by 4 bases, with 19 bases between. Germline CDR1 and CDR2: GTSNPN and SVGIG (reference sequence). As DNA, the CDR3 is TGTGCCTGGACTATCATGGGGGGGGCCACCACTGAAGCTTTCTTT. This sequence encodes CAWTIMGGATTEAFF. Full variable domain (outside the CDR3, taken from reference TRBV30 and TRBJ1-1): SQTIHQWPATLVQPVGSPLSLECTVEGTSNPNLYWYRQAAGRGLQLLFYSVGIGQISSEVPQNLSASRPQDRQFILSSKKLLLSDSGFYLCAWTIMGGATTEAFFGQGTRLTVV.

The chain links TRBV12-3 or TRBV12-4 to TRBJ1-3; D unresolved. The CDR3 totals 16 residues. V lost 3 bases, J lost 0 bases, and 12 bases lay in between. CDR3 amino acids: CASSFPLAGSGNTIYF. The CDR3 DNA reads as TGTGCCAGCAGTTTCCCGCTGGCTGGCTCTGGAAACACCATATATTTT.

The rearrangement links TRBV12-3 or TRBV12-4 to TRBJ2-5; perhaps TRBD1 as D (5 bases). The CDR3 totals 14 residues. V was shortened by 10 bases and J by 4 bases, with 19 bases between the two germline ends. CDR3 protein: CATAPRERGETQYF. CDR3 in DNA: TGTGCCACGGCCCCCAGGGAAAGGGGAGAGACCCAGTACTTC.

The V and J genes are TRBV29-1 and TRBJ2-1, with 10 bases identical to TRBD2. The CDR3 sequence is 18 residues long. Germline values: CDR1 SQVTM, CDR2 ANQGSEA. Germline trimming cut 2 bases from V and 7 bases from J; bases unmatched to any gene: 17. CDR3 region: CSVERSLLAGARRNEQFF. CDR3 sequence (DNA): TGCAGCGTTGAAAGATCCCTTCTAGCGGGAGCACGCAGAAATGAGCAGTTCTTC.

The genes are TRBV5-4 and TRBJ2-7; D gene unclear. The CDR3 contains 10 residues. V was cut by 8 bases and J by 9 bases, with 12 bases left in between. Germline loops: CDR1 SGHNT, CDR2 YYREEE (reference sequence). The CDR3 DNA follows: TGTGCCAGGCTATGTGGCGGGCAGTACTTC. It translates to CARLCGGQYF.

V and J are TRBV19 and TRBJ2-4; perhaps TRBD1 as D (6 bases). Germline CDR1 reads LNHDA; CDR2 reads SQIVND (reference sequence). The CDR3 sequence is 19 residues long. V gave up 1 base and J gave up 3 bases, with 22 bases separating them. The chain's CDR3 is CASSIGRQMGALGKNIQYF. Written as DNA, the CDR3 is TGTGCCAGTAGTATAGGGCGACAGATGGGGGCCTTAGGCAAAAACATTCAGTACTTC.

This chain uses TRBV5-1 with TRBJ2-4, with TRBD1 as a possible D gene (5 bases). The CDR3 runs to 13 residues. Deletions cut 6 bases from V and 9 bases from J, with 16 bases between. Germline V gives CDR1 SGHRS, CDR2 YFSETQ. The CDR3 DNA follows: TGCGCCAGCACCGAAGGGGTACCGGGCATTCAGTACTTC. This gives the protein CASTEGVPGIQYF.

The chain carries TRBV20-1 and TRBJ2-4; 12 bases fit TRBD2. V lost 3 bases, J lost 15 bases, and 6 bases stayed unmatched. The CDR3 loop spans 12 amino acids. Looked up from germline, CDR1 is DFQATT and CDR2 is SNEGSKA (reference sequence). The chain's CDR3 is CSASNLAGGPYF. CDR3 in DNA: TGCAGTGCTAGTAATCTAGCGGGAGGGCCGTACTTC.

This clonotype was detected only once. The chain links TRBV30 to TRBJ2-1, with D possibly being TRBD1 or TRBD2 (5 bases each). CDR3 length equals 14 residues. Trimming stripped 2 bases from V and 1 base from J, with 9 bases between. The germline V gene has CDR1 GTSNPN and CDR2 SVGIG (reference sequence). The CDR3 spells CAWSPGGSYNEQFF. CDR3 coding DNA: TGTGCCTGGAGTCCTGGGGGTTCCTACAATGAGCAGTTCTTC. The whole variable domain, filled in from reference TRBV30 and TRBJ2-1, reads SQTIHQWPATLVQPVGSPLSLECTVEGTSNPNLYWYRQAAGRGLQLLFYSVGIGQISSEVPQNLSASRPQDRQFILSSKKLLLSDSGFYLCAWSPGGSYNEQFFGPGTRLTVL.

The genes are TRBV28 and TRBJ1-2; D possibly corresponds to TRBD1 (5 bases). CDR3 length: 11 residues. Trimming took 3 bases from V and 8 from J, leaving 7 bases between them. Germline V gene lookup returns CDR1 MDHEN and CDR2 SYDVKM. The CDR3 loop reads CASSFNRGYTF. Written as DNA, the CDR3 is TGTGCCAGCAGTTTTAACAGGGGCTACACCTTC.

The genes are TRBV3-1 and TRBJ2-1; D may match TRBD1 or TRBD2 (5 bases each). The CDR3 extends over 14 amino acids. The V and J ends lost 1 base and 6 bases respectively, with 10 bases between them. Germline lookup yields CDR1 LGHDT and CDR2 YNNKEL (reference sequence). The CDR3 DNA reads TGTGCCAGCAGCCAAGGATCGGGGCGCAATGAGCAGTTCTTC. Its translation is CASSQGSGRNEQFF.

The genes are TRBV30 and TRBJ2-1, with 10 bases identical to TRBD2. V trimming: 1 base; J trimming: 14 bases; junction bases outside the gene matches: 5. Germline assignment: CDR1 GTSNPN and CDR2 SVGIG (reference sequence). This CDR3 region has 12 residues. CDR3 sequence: CAWSGGGLAEFF. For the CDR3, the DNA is TGTGCCTGGAGTGGGGGCGGACTAGCGGAGTTCTTC.

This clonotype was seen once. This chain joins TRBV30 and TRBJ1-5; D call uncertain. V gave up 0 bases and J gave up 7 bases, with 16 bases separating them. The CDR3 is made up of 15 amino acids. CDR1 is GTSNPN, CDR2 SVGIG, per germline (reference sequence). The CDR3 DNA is TGTGCCTGGAGTGTAGGATTAGGGCTAGGGCAGCCCCAGCATTTT. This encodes CAWSVGLGLGQPQHF. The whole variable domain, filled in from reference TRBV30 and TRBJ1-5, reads SQTIHQWPATLVQPVGSPLSLECTVEGTSNPNLYWYRQAAGRGLQLLFYSVGIGQISSEVPQNLSASRPQDRQFILSSKKLLLSDSGFYLCAWSVGLGLGQPQHFGDGTRLSIL.

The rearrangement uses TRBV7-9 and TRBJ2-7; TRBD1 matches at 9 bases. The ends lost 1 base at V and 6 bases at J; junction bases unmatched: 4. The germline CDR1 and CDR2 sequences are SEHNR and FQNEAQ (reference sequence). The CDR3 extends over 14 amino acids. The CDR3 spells CASSLGDRDGEQYF. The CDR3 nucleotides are TGTGCCAGCAGCTTAGGGGACAGGGACGGCGAGCAGTACTTC.

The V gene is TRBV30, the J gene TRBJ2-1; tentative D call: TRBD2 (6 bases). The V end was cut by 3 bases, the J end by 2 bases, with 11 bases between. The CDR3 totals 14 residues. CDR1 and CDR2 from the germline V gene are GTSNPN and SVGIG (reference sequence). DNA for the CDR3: TGTGCCTGGAGGTTCAAGCGGGCCTACAATGAGCAGTTCTTC. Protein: CAWRFKRAYNEQFF.

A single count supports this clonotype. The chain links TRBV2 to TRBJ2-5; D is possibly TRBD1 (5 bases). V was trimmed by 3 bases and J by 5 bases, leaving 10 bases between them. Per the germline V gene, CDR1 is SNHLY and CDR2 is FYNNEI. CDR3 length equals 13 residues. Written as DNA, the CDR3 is TGTGCCAGCAGTGAGTGGGGCGCGGAGACCCAGTACTTC. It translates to CASSEWGAETQYF.

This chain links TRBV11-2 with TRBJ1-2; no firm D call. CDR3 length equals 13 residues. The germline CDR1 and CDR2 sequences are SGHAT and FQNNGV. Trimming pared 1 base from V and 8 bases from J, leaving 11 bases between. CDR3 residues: CASSLGHLRGYTF. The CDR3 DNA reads TGTGCCAGCAGCTTAGGGCACCTGAGGGGCTACACCTTC. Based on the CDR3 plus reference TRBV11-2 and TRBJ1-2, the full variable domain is EAGVAQSPRYKIIEKRQSVAFWCNPISGHATLYWYQQILGQGPKLLIQFQNNGVVDDSQLPKDRFSAERLKGVDSTLKIQPAKLEDSAVYLCASSLGHLRGYTFGSGTRLTVV.

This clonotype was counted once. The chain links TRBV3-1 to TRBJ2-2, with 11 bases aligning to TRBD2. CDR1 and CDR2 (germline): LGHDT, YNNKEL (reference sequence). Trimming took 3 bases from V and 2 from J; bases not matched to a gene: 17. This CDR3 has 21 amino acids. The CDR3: CASSHPGILAGVRGNTGELFF. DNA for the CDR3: TGTGCCAGCAGCCACCCGGGAATACTAGCGGGAGTCCGGGGAAACACCGGGGAGCTGTTTTTT. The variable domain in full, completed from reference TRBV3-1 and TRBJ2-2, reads DTAVSQTPKYLVTQMGNDKSIKCEQNLGHDTMYWYKQDSKKFLKIMFSYNNKELIINETVPNRFSPKSPDKAHLNLHINSLELGDSAVYFCASSHPGILAGVRGNTGELFFGEGSRLTVL.

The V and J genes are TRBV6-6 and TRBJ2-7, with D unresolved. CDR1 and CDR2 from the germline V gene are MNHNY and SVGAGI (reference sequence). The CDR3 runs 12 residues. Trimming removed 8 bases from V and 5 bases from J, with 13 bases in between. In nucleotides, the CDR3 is TGTGCCAGCGCATCCTACAGTGACGAGCAGTACTTC. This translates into CASASYSDEQYF.